One sample yielded the 13 T cell receptor beta chains listed below, sequenced in a study of T cell clonality in common variable immunodeficiency. Using immunoSEQ multiplex PCR, the repertoire was profiled, and TCRdb retains in-frame clones only, with some absent. The repertoire consists of about 43,000 clones, none detected only once. What was sequenced was peripheral blood mononuclear cells. The receptors originated from a person aged 18 to 70 in good health.

This clone occurred a few times. The read falls 3 residues short of the CDR3 end, and the missing part is taken from the germline J gene. The chain uses TRBV2 and TRBJ2-7, with 7 bases lining up with TRBD1. V gave up 7 bases and J gave up 3 bases; unmatched junction bases: 3. Germline lookup yields CDR1 SNHLY and CDR2 FYNNEI. CDR3 length: 12 residues. The covered CDR3 bases are TGTGCCAGCAAAAGGGACAGCTACGAG. It encodes CASKRDSYE. Given in full, the CDR3 is CASKRDSYEQYF.

This clone has at least ten counts. The missing CDR3 end, 3 residues past where the read stops, is filled in from the germline J gene. V is TRBV5-6 and J is TRBJ1-6; D perhaps matches TRBD1 (6 bases). This CDR3 is built from 15 residues. Trimming removed 2 bases from V and 2 bases from J, with 8 bases in between. Per germline, CDR1 SGHDT and CDR2 YYEEEE. The CDR3: CASSFRGPYNSPLHF. The covered CDR3 bases are TGTGCCAGCAGCTTCAGGGGCCCCTATAATTCACCC.

This clone was observed many times. The missing CDR3 end, 3 residues past where the read stops, is filled in from the germline J gene. This chain uses TRBV20-1 with TRBJ2-7; D not resolved. The ends were cut back, 0 bases at V and 6 bases at J, with 18 bases in the middle. CDR1 is DFQATT and CDR2 is SNEGSKA in the germline V gene (reference sequence). CDR3 length: 15 residues. The CDR3 bases that were read are TGCAGTGCTAGAGATCCGGCCGCCCCGTCGGGCGAG. This encodes CSARDPAAPSGE. The whole CDR3 protein reads CSARDPAAPSGEQYF.

This clone has ten or more counts. The junction shows a germline mismatch at one end, possibly a read error. The CDR3 is cut off 3 residues early in the read; its end comes from the germline J gene. This chain uses TRBV20-1 with TRBJ2-5; possible D gene TRBD2, 6 bases. Germline V gene sequence: CDR1 DFQATT, CDR2 SNEGSKA (reference sequence). This CDR3 is built from 12 residues. CDR3 DNA, as far as it was read: TGCAGTGCAAGAGTCGGGGGAGAGACC. Protein: CSARVGGET. In full, the CDR3 reads CSARVGGETQYF.

This clone was seen at least ten times. With the read ending 3 residues before the CDR3 end, the germline J gene is used to fill in that end. The V and J genes are TRBV12-5 and TRBJ2-7; no clear D gene. V lost 5 bases to trimming and J lost 4 bases, with 9 bases between them. This CDR3 comprises 12 residues. Looked up from germline, CDR1 is LGHNT and CDR2 is FRNRAP. CDR3 residues: CASGPMKYEQYF. Partial CDR3 DNA: TGTGCTAGTGGTCCTATGAAATACGAG.

This clone was detected many times. The CDR3 is cut off 3 residues early in the read; its end comes from the germline J gene. This chain connects TRBV6-2 or TRBV6-3 to TRBJ1-1, with 10 bases lining up with TRBD1. This CDR3 comprises 15 residues. Trimming at V came to 0 bases and at J to 6 bases, leaving 4 bases not matched to a gene. Per the germline V gene, CDR1 is MNHEY and CDR2 is SVGEGT. The CDR3 loop is CASSYSGQGYSEAFF. The sequenced part of the CDR3 DNA is TGTGCCAGCAGTTACTCGGGACAGGGGTACTCTGAA.

The sample holds many counts of this clone. The read ends 3 residues shy of where the CDR3 ends; the end is completed using the germline J gene. This chain uses TRBV19 with TRBJ1-1, with D uncertain. CDR3 size: 14 residues. The germline V gene encodes CDR1 LNHDA and CDR2 SQIVND (reference sequence). The ends were cut back, 2 bases at V and 7 bases at J, with 14 bases in the middle. The sequenced CDR3 bases are TGTGCCAGTAGTATAAGTTTGGGCAGCCTTGAA. Protein sequence: CASSISLGSLE. The whole CDR3 protein is CASSISLGSLEAFF.

This clone was counted many times. The read ends 3 residues early relative to the CDR3; the germline J gene fills the gap. This chain links TRBV20-1 with TRBJ1-5; 9 bases map to TRBD1. The CDR3 loop spans 15 amino acids. Germline assignment: CDR1 DFQATT and CDR2 SNEGSKA (reference sequence). Losses at the gene ends were 1 base for V and 6 bases for J; bases not matched to a gene: 7. CDR3 sequence reads: CSARVRTGEGQPQHF. The DNA read from the CDR3 is TGCAGTGCTAGAGTCCGGACAGGGGAGGGTCAGCCC.

This clone appeared many times. From the germline J gene comes the end of the CDR3, since the read stops 3 residues before it. The V call is TRBV7-7, the J call TRBJ2-1; 13 nucleotides match TRBD2. CDR1 and CDR2 from the germline V gene are SSHAT and FNYEAQ (reference sequence). Germline trimming cut 1 base from V and 8 bases from J; bases unmatched to any gene: 2. This CDR3 is built from 15 residues. CDR3 bases read: TGTGCCAGCAGCTTAGGGGGGACTAGCGGGGATGAG. Its translation is CASSLGGTSGDE. The CDR3 in its entirety is CASSLGGTSGDEQFF.

This clone appeared many times. The CDR3 goes on 3 residues after the read ends, and that part is filled in from the germline J gene. The chain uses TRBV28 and TRBJ1-4, with D hard to call. Germline CDR1 and CDR2: MDHEN and SYDVKM. This CDR3 has 15 amino acids. V was clipped by 8 bases and J by 7 bases, with 20 bases between them. CDR3 loop: CASLKREPGSEKLFF. CDR3 DNA, as far as it was read: TGTGCCAGCCTGAAAAGGGAGCCGGGGAGTGAAAAA. The entire variable domain, with the rest obtained from reference TRBV28 and TRBJ1-4, is as follows: DVKVTQSSRYLVKRTGEKVFLECVQDMDHENMFWYRQDPGLGLRLIYFSYDVKMKEKGDIPEGYSVSREKKERFSLILESASTNQTSMYLCASLKREPGSEKLFFGSGTQLSVL.

This clone is medium-sized within its sample. The read terminates 3 residues ahead of where the CDR3 ends, so the germline J gene completes it. The rearrangement joins TRBV5-1 to TRBJ1-4; 7 bases match TRBD1. Germline CDR1 and CDR2: SGHRS and YFSETQ. The V segment lost 4 bases and the J segment 0 bases; nucleotides outside the gene matches: 12. The CDR3 is made up of 18 amino acids. The CDR3 region is CASSLRGTAYPTNEKLFF. The sequenced CDR3 bases are TGCGCCAGCAGCCTACGGGGGACAGCATACCCAACTAATGAAAAA.

This clone was counted at least ten times. The sequenced fragment ends 3 residues before the CDR3 boundary, so the rest is inferred from the germline J gene. The rearrangement links TRBV19 to TRBJ1-5; 7 bases map to TRBD1. CDR1 LNHDA and CDR2 SQIVND come from the germline V gene (reference sequence). The CDR3 is made up of 16 amino acids. Trimming at V came to 7 bases and at J to 1 base, leaving 10 bases not matched to a gene. CDR3 in amino acids: CASTIRGVRSNQPQHF. The DNA read from the CDR3 is TGTGCCAGTACCATCAGGGGGGTGCGAAGCAATCAGCCC.

A few counts support this clone. Germline is not matched at one junction end, which may reflect a read error. Coverage ceases 3 residues before the CDR3 finishes, and the germline J gene fills in the end. V and J are TRBV30 and TRBJ2-1; 9 bases match TRBD2. The CDR3 runs 14 residues. CDR1 GTSNPN and CDR2 SVGIG come from the germline V gene (reference sequence). CDR3 region: CARSVGSGGNEQFF. The sequenced part of the CDR3 DNA is TGTGCCAGGAGTGTAGGTAGCGGGGGAAATGAG.